These 20 T cell receptor beta chains were all obtained from the same sample, sequenced in a study of blood T cells in healthy people across ages (dated by TCRdb to 2013 to 2016). The library came from 5' RACE. Sequencing relied on an Illumina HiSeq 2500. A second roughly 6 to 11 cycle PCR used a sample-barcoded 5' primer and a J-beta primer mix. The public reads were run again by TCRdb, first through fastp at Q25 and then through MiXCR, and only productive beta chains were kept. Each entry is one CDR3 protein sequence, shown with its most common DNA and genes. The sample table shows about a million distinct CDR3 sequences, and roughly half are seen once. The ten largest clones add up to about 20% of the sample. The sequenced material came from blood. The receptors shown here come from a woman in her fifties or sixties in good health.

The chain carries TRBV18 and TRBJ2-1; TRBD1 matches 8 bases. The CDR3 contains 15 residues. Per the germline V gene, CDR1 is KGHSH and CDR2 is LQKENI. V trimming: 5 bases; J trimming: 2 bases; junction bases outside the gene matches: 5. CDR3 sequence (DNA): TGTGCCAGCTCAGCCGAACAGGGGGCCTACAATGAGCAGTTCTTC. This codes for CASSAEQGAYNEQFF. The entire variable domain, with the rest obtained from reference TRBV18 and TRBJ2-1, is as follows: NAGVMQNPRHLVRRRGQEARLRCSPMKGHSHVYWYRQLPEEGLKFMVYLQKENIIDESGMPKERFSAEFPKEGPSILRIQQVVRGDSAAYFCASSAEQGAYNEQFFGPGTRLTVL.

The CDR3 region is CASSLRAASSYNEQFF. The CDR3 DNA reads as TGTGCCAGCAGCCTCAGAGCCGCGAGCTCCTACAATGAGCAGTTCTTC. The rearrangement uses TRBV5-5 and TRBJ2-1; D not resolved. The V gene's germline CDR1 is SGHKS and CDR2 YYEKEE (reference sequence). The CDR3 covers 16 residues. Trimming took off 4 bases at V and 0 bases at J, with 14 bases between the two ends. The whole variable domain, remainder taken from reference TRBV5-5 and TRBJ2-1, is DAGVTQSPTHLIKTRGQQVTLRCSPISGHKSVSWYQQVLGQGPQFIFQYYEKEERGRGNFPDRFSARQFPNYSSELNVNALLLGDSALYLCASSLRAASSYNEQFFGPGTRLTVL.

V is TRBV18 and J is TRBJ2-3; D is undetermined. This CDR3 comprises 13 residues. V was shortened by 2 bases and J by 4 bases, with 7 bases between the two germline ends. Germline V CDR1 and CDR2: KGHSH, LQKENI. The CDR3 loop reads CASSPSRSDTQYF. As DNA, the CDR3 is TGTGCCAGCTCACCATCCAGGTCAGATACGCAGTATTTT.

The genes are TRBV7-7 and TRBJ2-4; 9 bases fit TRBD2. Germline-derived CDR1 and CDR2 are SSHAT and FNYEAQ (reference sequence). V lost 5 bases to trimming and J lost 5 bases; unmatched junction nucleotides: 10. The CDR3 has 16 amino acids. The CDR3 DNA sequence: TGTGCCAGCAGCCCGAATGCGGGAGGGCGTGAAAACATTCAGTACTTC. Amino acids: CASSPNAGGRENIQYF.

At least ten counts were recorded for this clonotype. The rearrangement links TRBV7-6 to TRBJ2-7; no firm D call. CDR1 SGHVS and CDR2 FNYEAQ come from the germline V gene. V was cut by 8 bases and J by 2 bases, with 4 bases left in between. The CDR3 is made up of 10 amino acids. The CDR3 coding sequence is TGTGCCAGCCTTCCCTACGAGCAGTACTTC. It encodes CASLPYEQYF.

The chain links TRBV20-1 to TRBJ2-3; D may be TRBD2 (6 bases). This CDR3 is 15 amino acids long. V lost 0 bases and J lost 2, with 12 bases in between. Germline V gene lookup returns CDR1 DFQATT and CDR2 SNEGSKA (reference sequence). For the CDR3, the DNA is TGCAGTGCTAGAGATATGGGACTTTCCACAGATACGCAGTATTTT. Protein: CSARDMGLSTDTQYF.

The V call is TRBV20-1, the J call TRBJ2-7; 7 bases agree with TRBD2. The CDR3 totals 15 residues. The germline gives CDR1 DFQATT, CDR2 SNEGSKA (reference sequence). V shed 1 base, J shed 3 bases, and the junction held 9 bases outside the gene matches. The CDR3 loop reads CSARVGTKGLYEQYF. As DNA, the CDR3 is TGCAGTGCTAGAGTGGGGACTAAAGGGCTCTACGAGCAGTACTTC.

This clonotype was found a few times. The chain recombines TRBV6-5 with TRBJ1-2; a possible D gene is TRBD1 (5 bases). The CDR3 consists of 15 residues. The V end was cut by 7 bases, the J end by 6 bases, with 21 bases between. Germline-derived CDR1 and CDR2 are MNHEY and SVGAGI. The CDR3 DNA is TGTGCCAGCACCTCTGGGGGTGAAGGGGAAAATGGCTACACCTTC. Amino acids: CASTSGGEGENGYTF.

The V gene is TRBV27, the J gene TRBJ2-3, with 13 bases aligning to TRBD2. This CDR3 spans 15 amino acids. The germline V gene encodes CDR1 MNHEY and CDR2 SMNVEV (reference sequence). Trimming at V came to 8 bases and at J to 2 bases, leaving 4 bases not matched to a gene. This chain's CDR3 is CASRGLAGNTDTQYF. The CDR3 nucleotides read TGTGCCAGCCGGGGACTAGCGGGGAACACAGATACGCAGTATTTT.

This clonotype has only one observation. This sequence joins TRBV20-1 and TRBJ2-1, with D perhaps TRBD1 or TRBD2 (5 bases each). V gave up 6 bases and J gave up 6 bases, with 15 bases separating them. The CDR3 runs 13 residues. CDR1 is DFQATT, CDR2 SNEGSKA, per germline (reference sequence). CDR3 in amino acids: CSATRGATNEQFF. The DNA for the CDR3 is TGCAGTGCCACCCGAGGGGCCACCAATGAGCAGTTCTTC.

CDR3 nucleotides: TGTGCCAGTACCGAAAGAATGAACACTGAAGCTTTCTTT. This gives the protein CASTERMNTEAFF. The genes are TRBV14 and TRBJ1-1; D ambiguous. CDR1 is SGHDN, CDR2 FVKESK, per germline. V shed 9 bases and J shed 0 bases, with 11 bases lying between them. The CDR3 is 13 residues long.

The chain has TRBV5-1 and TRBJ2-7; D gene uncertain. The germline CDR1 and CDR2 sequences are SGHRS and YFSETQ. The CDR3 spans 15 residues. The ends were cut back, 0 bases at V and 4 bases at J, with 14 bases in the middle. The CDR3 loop is CASSLEGVSVYEQYF. The CDR3 coding sequence is TGCGCCAGCAGCTTGGAAGGCGTGAGCGTGTACGAGCAGTACTTC.

The chain employs TRBV11-2 and TRBJ2-7; 7 bases map to TRBD2. From germline, CDR1 is SGHAT and CDR2 FQNNGV. The CDR3 has 15 residues. V trimming: 5 bases; J trimming: 4 bases; junction bases outside the gene matches: 11. The CDR3 DNA sequence: TGTGCCAGCAGCCTAGGGTCGGGAGGATTGTACGAGCAGTACTTC. Encoded protein: CASSLGSGGLYEQYF.

The V and J genes are TRBV12-3 or TRBV12-4 and TRBJ1-5; 10 bases map to TRBD1. The CDR3 is 14 amino acids. V lost 6 bases and J lost 6; bases outside the gene matches: 5. The CDR3 spells CASSLTGGLQPQHF. CDR3 nucleotide sequence: TGTGCCAGCAGCCTGACAGGGGGCCTTCAGCCCCAGCATTTT.

The V and J genes are TRBV6-2 or TRBV6-3 and TRBJ1-5; D is uncertain. CDR1 is MNHEY, CDR2 SVGEGT, per germline. The CDR3 length is 12 residues. Trimming shortened V by 8 bases and J by 5 bases, and 10 bases separated the two germline ends. This CDR3 is CASGLLYQPQHF. CDR3 sequence (DNA): TGTGCCAGCGGACTCTTGTATCAGCCCCAGCATTTT.

The chain links TRBV7-9 to TRBJ1-6; weak D call: TRBD1 (5 bases). Germline lookup yields CDR1 SEHNR and CDR2 FQNEAQ (reference sequence). Between the trimmed V and J ends, which lost 1 base and 16 bases, there was a span of 11 bases. This CDR3 is built from 12 residues. The DNA of the CDR3 is TGTGCCAGCAGCTTAGACCAGGGTCGGCTCCACTTT. Translation: CASSLDQGRLHF.

The CDR3 nucleotides are TGTGCCAGCAGCTTAGGACAGGGCTCCGCTGGGGCCAACGTCCTGACTTTC. It yields the protein CASSLGQGSAGANVLTF. The rearrangement uses TRBV11-2 and TRBJ2-6; 7 bases line up with TRBD1. J lost 2 bases, V lost 1 base, and 5 bases had no gene match. This CDR3 contains 17 residues. Per the germline V gene, CDR1 is SGHAT and CDR2 is FQNNGV.

The table lists this clonotype with a few counts. V is TRBV6-2 or TRBV6-3 and J is TRBJ2-7; 8 nucleotides agree with TRBD1. Looked up from germline, CDR1 is MNHEY and CDR2 is SVGEGT. This CDR3 spans 13 amino acids. The J segment lost 3 bases and the V segment lost 7 bases, leaving 5 bases of the junction unmatched. This CDR3 reads CASIRQGYYEQYF. The CDR3, as DNA: TGTGCCAGCATCAGACAGGGGTACTACGAGCAGTACTTC.

This chain joins TRBV2 and TRBJ2-1; TRBD2 matches at 8 bases. The CDR3 has 14 residues. Germline V CDR1 and CDR2: SNHLY, FYNNEI. J gave up 10 bases and V 1 base, and 6 bases lay outside the gene matches. CDR3 nucleotides: TGTGCCAGCAGTGAAGTACGGTCGGGGGGGGAGCAGTTCTTC. Encoded protein: CASSEVRSGGEQFF.

The chain uses TRBV10-3 and TRBJ2-1; D gene ambiguous. V lost 2 bases, J lost 7 bases, and 12 bases lay in between. Germline CDR1 and CDR2: ENHRY and SYGVKD. The CDR3 extends over 14 amino acids. CDR3 amino acids: CAISELVTRNEQFF. The DNA of the CDR3 is TGTGCCATCAGTGAGCTAGTAACGAGGAATGAGCAGTTCTTC.